This T cell receptor beta chain was recovered during a study of cytomegalovirus exposure and HLA in healthy donors. V was trimmed by 7 bases and J by 8 bases, leaving 20 bases between them. The CDR3 consists of 14 residues. From germline, CDR1 is MNHEY and CDR2 SVGAGI. Points on this clone: Its specificity is not known.

The PCR was carried out with 60 Vbeta primers and 13 Jbeta primers. The authors' processing: It was a later analysis that counted tens of millions of unique TCR beta chains, of which roughly 11 million were shared. Here immunoSEQ multiplex PCR was the method, and the copy in TCRdb shows in-frame clones only, minus some. The V and J calls and the clone size are those of that table, but D and trimming were determined from the DNA. The data show about 120,000 clones, about 84% seen once. Study conclusions and caveats: By a later analysis, the bulk of CMV-associated TCR beta chains appeared HLA-restricted. In a later analysis, TCR association rates varied by HLA locus: DRB1 most, HLA-C fewest.

This sequence was found in a man aged 18-30 years in good health and CMV-seropositive. The chain carries TRBV6-5 and TRBJ1-2; D may be TRBD1 (6 bases). The sequencing input was PBMCs. As DNA, the CDR3 is TGTGCCAGCATGTTACCAGGGGCGAGCAGGGGCTACACCTTC. It is translated as CASMLPGASRGYTF.